Shown below are 24 T cell receptor beta chains from a single sample sequenced in a study of shared T cell receptors in the human thymus. Libraries were prepared by immunoSEQ multiplex PCR; TCRdb keeps only in-frame clonotypes and omits some of them. This table holds 700,000 or so clones, 70% to 90% found once. Separately, the same data were catalogued under a study of human thymus T cells.

The sequencing sample was made of thymocytes. All receptors come from a girl less than two years old with a congenital heart defect.

The genes are TRBV28 and TRBJ1-2; 8 nucleotides align to TRBD1. The CDR3 runs to 12 residues. Trimming cost V 7 bases and J 11 bases; bases outside gene matches: 9. Looked up from germline, CDR1 is MDHEN and CDR2 is SYDVKM. The CDR3 loop is CASTSPGQGYTF. DNA for the CDR3: TGTGCCAGCACCTCACCCGGACAGGGATACACCTTC.

The chain uses TRBV6-1 and TRBJ1-2, with D tentatively TRBD1 (6 bases). Germline CDR1 reads MNHNS; CDR2 reads SASEGT. The CDR3 consists of 12 residues. Trimming pared 5 bases from V and 8 bases from J, leaving 12 bases between. CDR3 DNA sequence: TGTGCCAGCAGTAGGACAGTGGAGGGCTACACCTTC. Protein product: CASSRTVEGYTF.

The chain uses TRBV6-5 and TRBJ2-7, with a weak D call TRBD2 (6 bases). Trimming took 2 bases from V and 0 from J, leaving 11 bases between them. The germline CDR1 and CDR2 sequences are MNHEY and SVGAGI. The CDR3 sequence is 15 residues long. The CDR3 DNA reads TGTGCCAGCAGTTACGTTGGGGGGATCTCCTACGAGCAGTACTTC. Protein sequence: CASSYVGGISYEQYF.

The CDR3 protein is CASSQVGYRGHQETQYF. In nucleotides, the CDR3 is TGTGCCAGCAGCCAAGTTGGCTACAGGGGTCACCAAGAGACCCAGTACTTC. The chain links TRBV4-2 to TRBJ2-5, with 7 bases matching TRBD1. Germline CDR1 reads LGHNA; CDR2 reads YNFKEQ. There are 17 residues in the CDR3. With 1 base clipped from V and 0 bases from J, the junction kept 8 bases outside the gene matches.

This clone was observed a single time. CDR3 bases: TGCGCCAGCAGCCCAAGGGGTCGGGGGGGACGGGGAGAGCAGTTCTTC. It specifies CASSPRGRGGRGEQFF. The chain combines TRBV5-1 with TRBJ2-1, with 8 bases fitting TRBD2. J gave up 10 bases and V 4 bases, and 16 bases lay outside the gene matches. The germline gives CDR1 SGHRS, CDR2 YFSETQ. This CDR3 is 16 amino acids long.

The V gene is TRBV29-1, the J gene TRBJ1-5; TRBD1 matches 12 bases. The J segment lost 4 bases and the V segment lost 2 bases, leaving 15 bases of the junction unmatched. This CDR3 has 19 residues. Germline CDR1 is SQVTM and CDR2 is ANQGSEA. The CDR3 sequence is CSVESHAGTGGAWNQPQHF. For the CDR3, the DNA is TGCAGCGTTGAATCGCACGCCGGGACAGGGGGCGCGTGGAATCAGCCCCAGCATTTT.

Only a few counts were recorded for this clone. V usage is TRBV28 and J usage is TRBJ2-5; TRBD1 is a possible D gene (7 bases). The CDR3 has 14 residues. Germline loops: CDR1 MDHEN, CDR2 SYDVKM. The ends were cut back, 6 bases at V and 5 bases at J, with 16 bases in the middle. The CDR3 DNA sequence: TGTGCCAGCAGCCGTAACAGGGGAGGCGAGACCCAGTACTTC. Its translation is CASSRNRGGETQYF.

The chain uses TRBV18 and TRBJ2-5; no reliable D call. Germline V lookup: CDR1 KGHSH, CDR2 LQKENI. This CDR3 spans 12 amino acids. Trimming took 2 bases from V and 6 from J, leaving 7 bases between them. The DNA of the CDR3 is TGTGCCAGCTCACCATGTATCCAGACCCAGTACTTC. This encodes CASSPCIQTQYF.

CDR3 bases: TGCGCCAGCAGCCAAGGTGGGACGGGACAGAAAGGTTTGAACTATGGCTACACCTTC. Translated: CASSQGGTGQKGLNYGYTF. The V and J genes are TRBV4-1 and TRBJ1-2; 7 bases fit TRBD1. The junction had 16 bases not matched to a gene; V was cut back by 1 base and J by 2 bases. The length of the CDR3 is 19 residues. The germline V gene encodes CDR1 MGHRA and CDR2 YSYEKL.

The V call is TRBV28, the J call TRBJ1-4, with a possible D match to TRBD1 (5 bases). Germline assignment: CDR1 MDHEN and CDR2 SYDVKM. The V gene lost 1 base and the J gene lost 6 bases, with 9 bases spanning the gap. The CDR3 extends over 14 amino acids. The CDR3, as DNA: TGTGCCAGCAGTTTATCATGGGGGGATGAAAAACTGTTTTTT. The encoded protein is CASSLSWGDEKLFF.

J is TRBJ2-5 and V is TRBV5-1, with D perhaps TRBD2 (6 bases). Germline V lookup: CDR1 SGHRS, CDR2 YFSETQ. The CDR3 is 15 amino acids. V lost 4 bases to trimming and J lost 2 bases, with 15 bases between them. CDR3 sequence: CASSKWGGEQETQYF. Here the CDR3 DNA reads TGCGCCAGCAGCAAGTGGGGCGGGGAACAAGAGACCCAGTACTTC.

V usage is TRBV27 and J usage is TRBJ1-4; tentative D call: TRBD1 (5 bases). The CDR3 spans 14 residues. Germline V lookup: CDR1 MNHEY, CDR2 SMNVEV (reference sequence). V was cut by 4 bases and J by 9 bases, with 15 bases left in between. In DNA, the CDR3 is TGTGCCAGCAGTTCGGGGGGTAGAGCCCAAAAACTGTTTTTT. Translated, it gives CASSSGGRAQKLFF.

This clone has a single count. The V call is TRBV15, the J call TRBJ2-5; D unresolved. This CDR3 is 14 amino acids long. CDR1 and CDR2 (germline): LNHNV, YYDKDF (reference sequence). The germline V and J ends were trimmed by 7 bases and 1 base, with 13 bases remaining between them. CDR3 in amino acids: CATTYTNLQETQYF. The DNA for the CDR3 is TGTGCCACCACATACACCAATCTCCAAGAGACCCAGTACTTC.

V gene TRBV20-1 combines with J gene TRBJ1-2; D is perhaps TRBD1 (5 bases). The CDR3 totals 11 residues. Germline CDR1 is DFQATT and CDR2 is SNEGSKA (reference sequence). The V gene lost 3 bases and the J gene lost 8 bases, with 10 bases spanning the gap. The CDR3 region has the DNA TGCAGTGCTAGGATTTGGGGCGGCTACACCTTC. Protein: CSARIWGGYTF.

The chain employs TRBV6-5 and TRBJ2-5, with TRBD2 identical over 7 bases. In germline, CDR1 is MNHEY, CDR2 SVGAGI. The CDR3 runs to 13 residues. J gave up 2 bases and V 7 bases, and 4 bases lay outside the gene matches. CDR3 DNA: TGTGCCAGCATTCGCGGGGGACAAGAGACCCAGTACTTC. Protein: CASIRGGQETQYF.

This chain connects TRBV10-2 to TRBJ1-1; TRBD1 might be the D (6 bases). This CDR3 region has 17 residues. The ends were cut back, 6 bases at V and 1 base at J, with 21 bases in the middle. CDR1 WSHSY and CDR2 SAAADI come from the germline V gene. CDR3 sequence reads: CASSRGIGGARNTEAFF. Written as DNA, the CDR3 is TGCGCCAGCAGCCGTGGTATAGGGGGGGCTAGGAACACTGAAGCTTTCTTT.

V is TRBV9 and J is TRBJ1-5; 7 positions agree with TRBD1. After removal of 3 bases from V and 6 bases from J, the junction contained 6 bases not matched to a gene. The CDR3 loop spans 14 amino acids. The germline V gene encodes CDR1 SGDLS and CDR2 YYNGEE. CDR3 in DNA: TGTGCCAGCAGCGAAACAGGGGTTACTCAGCCCCAGCATTTT. It specifies CASSETGVTQPQHF.

Details on this clone: This specimen includes other DNA sequences encoding the same CDR3. This chain joins TRBV6-5 and TRBJ2-5; 7 bases line up with TRBD1. With V trimmed by 2 bases and J by 7 bases, 7 bases remained unmatched. This CDR3 is built from 14 residues. The germline gives CDR1 MNHEY, CDR2 SVGAGI. The CDR3 DNA sequence: TGTGCCAGCAGTTACCCCGGGCAGGGGGTGACCCAGTACTTC. It encodes CASSYPGQGVTQYF.

This clone was observed once. The rearrangement joins TRBV4-3 to TRBJ1-5; the D gene is possibly TRBD1 (6 bases). With 0 bases removed from V and 5 bases from J, the gap between germline ends came to 17 bases. The V gene's germline CDR1 is LGHNA and CDR2 YSLEER. The CDR3 loop spans 17 amino acids. The CDR3 region is CASSQDRGGEGDQPQHF. CDR3 DNA: TGCGCCAGCAGCCAAGATCGGGGGGGCGAGGGGGATCAGCCCCAGCATTTT.

This chain uses TRBV12-5 with TRBJ1-3, with D tentatively TRBD1 (5 bases). Trimming took off 2 bases at V and 0 bases at J, with 8 bases between the two ends. The germline V gene encodes CDR1 LGHNT and CDR2 FRNRAP. This CDR3 comprises 15 residues. CDR3 amino acids: CASGLKQDSGNTIYF. In DNA, the CDR3 is TGTGCTAGTGGTTTGAAACAGGACTCTGGAAACACCATATATTTT. Variable domain in full (rest from reference TRBV12-5 and TRBJ1-3): DARVTQTPRHKVTEMGQEVTMRCQPILGHNTVFWYRQTMMQGLELLAYFRNRAPLDDSGMPKDRFSAEMPDATLATLKIQPSEPRDSAVYFCASGLKQDSGNTIYFGEGSWLTVV.

The genes are TRBV2 and TRBJ1-5; 8 positions agree with TRBD1. Trimming cost V 6 bases and J 2 bases; bases outside gene matches: 15. The germline CDR1 and CDR2 sequences are SNHLY and FYNNEI. This CDR3 is built from 18 residues. CDR3 loop: CASSPTPGTGQGNQPQHF. CDR3 coding DNA: TGTGCCAGCAGCCCCACCCCCGGCACGGGACAGGGCAATCAGCCCCAGCATTTT.

The chain has TRBV4-1 and TRBJ1-5, with D uncertain. The V end lost 0 bases, the J end lost 7 bases, and 28 bases lay between the germline ends. The CDR3 spans 20 residues. Germline CDR1 is MGHRA and CDR2 is YSYEKL. Here the CDR3 DNA reads TGCGCCAGCAGCCAAGATTCCCCCGTATCGAGGGAGCCGAAATGGCAGCCCCAGCATTTT. It yields the protein CASSQDSPVSREPKWQPQHF.

The CDR3 here is CAISESRSGGHHYEQYF. The CDR3 DNA follows: TGTGCCATCAGTGAGTCGCGGAGCGGGGGGCACCATTACGAGCAGTACTTC. The rearrangement links TRBV10-3 to TRBJ2-7, with TRBD2 matching over 9 bases. The CDR3 loop spans 17 amino acids. V trimming: 0 bases; J trimming: 4 bases; junction bases outside the gene matches: 10. The germline CDR1 and CDR2 sequences are ENHRY and SYGVKD.

The chain employs TRBV4-1 and TRBJ1-5; D might be TRBD1 (5 bases). Trimming left V 0 bases short and J 5 bases short, with 8 bases between. CDR3 size: 14 residues. CDR1 is MGHRA, CDR2 YSYEKL, per germline. CDR3 sequence: CASSQERGYQPQHF. The CDR3 DNA sequence: TGCGCCAGCAGCCAAGAAAGGGGTTATCAGCCCCAGCATTTT.